The 14 T cell receptor beta chains below all came from one sample that was sequenced in a study of T cell responses to AZD1222 COVID-19 vaccine. TCRdb's copy holds only in-frame clones and misses some; the assay was immunoSEQ multiplex PCR. The sample shows 110,000 to 150,000 clones, around nine tenths of them seen only once. The material sequenced was peripheral blood, taken on day 0 of AZD1222 vaccination. Receptor source: an adult in good health.

Written as DNA, the CDR3 is TGTGCCTGGGGGGACAGGGGAGGAAACACCATATATTTT. Its protein product is CAWGDRGGNTIYF. This chain uses TRBV30 with TRBJ1-3; TRBD1 matches 10 bases. The germline CDR1 and CDR2 sequences are GTSNPN and SVGIG (reference sequence). The length of the CDR3 is 13 residues. V lost 5 bases, J lost 4 bases, and 2 bases stayed unmatched. Filled out from reference TRBV30 and TRBJ1-3, the complete variable domain reads SQTIHQWPATLVQPVGSPLSLECTVEGTSNPNLYWYRQAAGRGLQLLFYSVGIGQISSEVPQNLSASRPQDRQFILSSKKLLLSDSGFYLCAWGDRGGNTIYFGEGSWLTVV.

The chain couples TRBV7-8 to TRBJ1-5; D is undetermined. The CDR3 contains 15 residues. V was trimmed by 5 bases and J by 0 bases, leaving 11 bases between them. Germline CDR1 reads SGHVS; CDR2 reads FQNEAQ. In nucleotides, the CDR3 is TGTGCCAGCAGCCGCCTTGTAAATAGCAATCAGCCCCAGCATTTT. Translating it yields CASSRLVNSNQPQHF.

The chain employs TRBV7-2 and TRBJ2-5, with D unresolved. CDR1 is SGHTA and CDR2 is FQGNSA in the germline V gene. The germline V and J ends were trimmed by 5 bases and 1 base, with 5 bases remaining between them. This CDR3 region has 12 residues. The CDR3 sequence: CASSASQETQYF. CDR3 in DNA: TGTGCCAGCAGCGCCTCCCAAGAGACCCAGTACTTC.

The rearrangement uses TRBV14 and TRBJ2-7, with 9 positions matching TRBD1. The V and J ends lost 0 bases and 7 bases, in that order; junction bases with no gene match: 7. The CDR3 covers 15 residues. Per the germline V gene, CDR1 is SGHDN and CDR2 is FVKESK. The CDR3 spells CASSQDGTGHREQYF. The CDR3 DNA is TGTGCCAGCAGCCAAGACGGGACAGGGCACAGGGAGCAGTACTTC.

The CDR3 DNA reads TGTGCCAGCAGTGAATCCCCTTCTGGGGCCAACGTCCTGACTTTC. Translation gives CASSESPSGANVLTF. The rearrangement joins TRBV6-4 to TRBJ2-6; D gene unclear. CDR1 and CDR2 from the germline V gene are MRHNA and SNTAGT. Trimming stripped 3 bases from V and 1 base from J, with 7 bases between. The CDR3 length is 15 residues.

The chain joins TRBV28 to TRBJ1-4, with 9 bases identical to TRBD1. CDR3 size: 15 residues. J was trimmed by 6 bases and V by 8 bases; bases with no gene match: 10. In germline, CDR1 is MDHEN, CDR2 SYDVKM. The CDR3: CASRDGTGNYEKLFF. CDR3 DNA sequence: TGTGCCAGCCGAGATGGGACAGGGAACTATGAAAAACTGTTTTTT.

There are a few counts of this clone. V is TRBV6-1 and J is TRBJ1-5; D call uncertain. The CDR3 loop spans 16 amino acids. Trimming removed 3 bases at V and 1 base at J, with 13 bases between. Germline assignment: CDR1 MNHNS and CDR2 SASEGT. The CDR3 is CASSDLRIVSNQPQHF. The CDR3 DNA follows: TGTGCCAGCAGTGACCTGAGGATTGTCAGCAATCAGCCCCAGCATTTT.

CDR3 sequence reads: CASSGNSGSLYNEQFF. The CDR3 nucleotides read TGCGCCAGCAGCGGAAATAGCGGGAGCCTCTACAATGAGCAGTTCTTC. The V gene is TRBV5-1, the J gene TRBJ2-1, with 9 bases that match TRBD2. The germline V gene has CDR1 SGHRS and CDR2 YFSETQ. Trimming took 4 bases from V and 3 from J; bases not matched to a gene: 8. This CDR3 is 16 amino acids long.

Only a few counts were recorded for this clone. The J gene is TRBJ2-2, the V gene TRBV7-3; possibly TRBD1 or TRBD2 for D (6 bases each). The germline V gene encodes CDR1 SGHTA and CDR2 FQGTGA. The CDR3 covers 16 residues. V lost 2 bases and J lost 2, with 12 bases in between. This CDR3 is CASSLGGGKNTGELFF. CDR3 DNA sequence: TGTGCCAGCAGCTTAGGGGGCGGGAAAAACACCGGGGAGCTGTTTTTT. Using reference TRBV7-3 and TRBJ2-2 for the parts outside the CDR3, the full variable domain is GAGVSQTPSNKVTEKGKYVELRCDPISGHTALYWYRQSLGQGPEFLIYFQGTGAADDSGLPNDRFFAVRPEGSVSTLKIQRTERGDSAVYLCASSLGGGKNTGELFFGEGSRLTVL.

This sequence joins TRBV10-3 and TRBJ2-7; TRBD2 matches at 8 bases. The CDR3 contains 15 residues. The V segment lost 2 bases and the J segment 2 bases; nucleotides outside the gene matches: 5. The germline CDR1 and CDR2 sequences are ENHRY and SYGVKD. The CDR3 protein is CAISEGVAGTYEQYF. The DNA of the CDR3 is TGTGCCATCAGTGAGGGGGTAGCGGGAACCTACGAGCAGTACTTC.

The rearrangement joins TRBV27 to TRBJ2-7; 10 nucleotides match TRBD2. CDR1 is MNHEY and CDR2 is SMNVEV in the germline V gene (reference sequence). Trimming at V came to 4 bases and at J to 3 bases, leaving 6 bases not matched to a gene. The CDR3 has 15 amino acids. CDR3 amino acids: CASSSVAGGDYEQYF. CDR3 bases: TGTGCCAGCAGTTCCGTAGCGGGAGGAGACTACGAGCAGTACTTC.

The chain combines TRBV28 with TRBJ2-6; D is ambiguous. Trimming shortened V by 4 bases and J by 4 bases, and 8 bases separated the two germline ends. Looked up from germline, CDR1 is MDHEN and CDR2 is SYDVKM. This CDR3 is built from 14 residues. The CDR3 protein is CASSSQAGANVLTF. The CDR3 DNA follows: TGTGCCAGCAGTTCCCAGGCCGGGGCCAACGTCCTGACTTTC.

This clone was found once. This sequence joins TRBV27 and TRBJ2-1; 8 nucleotides match TRBD1. CDR1 and CDR2 (germline): MNHEY, SMNVEV (reference sequence). The CDR3 runs to 13 residues. V shed 6 bases and J 3 bases; nucleotides not matched to a gene: 1. In DNA form, the CDR3 reads TGTGCCAGCAGGGGACAGGTCTACAATGAGCAGTTCTTC. Encoded protein: CASRGQVYNEQFF.

This chain uses TRBV28 with TRBJ2-3, with 8 bases that match TRBD2. The CDR3 covers 17 residues. Trimming took 6 bases from V and 4 from J; bases not matched to a gene: 15. Germline lookup yields CDR1 MDHEN and CDR2 SYDVKM. The CDR3 coding sequence is TGTGCCAGCAGCCTACTTCGCACGGGCGGGGGGCCAGATACGCAGTATTTT. As protein: CASSLLRTGGGPDTQYF.